This is a list of T cell receptor beta chains from one sample in a study of cytomegalovirus exposure and HLA in healthy donors. Clones were read by immunoSEQ multiplex PCR, and TCRdb kept only the in-frame ones, dropping some. The table records roughly 100,000 clones, approximately 81% of them present only once. Sequenced input: PBMCs. These receptors came from a young man in good health and CMV-seronegative. Both conserved end residues are part of each CDR3. Fields, in order: clone size, D gene, V gene, J gene, CDR3 protein, CDR3 DNA. D genes are given only for firm matches. Clone sizes are given selectively: once, few, many, or a class where the clone is expanded.

-	-	TRBV7-9	TRBJ2-7	CASSFPTYEQYF	TGTGCCAGCAGCTTCCCAACCTACGAGCAGTACTTC
once	TRBD1	TRBV7-9	TRBJ1-1	CASSLDRGGTEAFF	TGTGCCAGCAGCTTAGACAGGGGTGGCACTGAAGCTTTCTTT
-	TRBD2	TRBV5-1	TRBJ2-5	CASSSGLAGGEETQYF	TGCGCCAGCAGCTCTGGACTAGCGGGGGGGGAAGAGACCCAGTACTTC
few	-	TRBV9	TRBJ1-1	CASSLEGHLNTEAFF	TGTGCCAGCAGCTTAGAGGGGCACCTTAACACTGAAGCTTTCTTT
-	TRBD2	TRBV9	TRBJ2-7	CASSGGGYEQYF	TGTGCCAGCAGCGGGGGGGGTTACGAGCAGTACTTC
-	-	TRBV27	TRBJ2-7	CASSFSLGYEQYF	TGTGCCAGCAGTTTCAGCCTAGGCTACGAGCAGTACTTC
-	TRBD2	TRBV6-6	TRBJ2-3	CASKPSGGVTDTQYF	TGTGCCAGCAAGCCTAGCGGGGGGGTGACAGATACGCAGTATTTT
once	TRBD1	TRBV7-2	TRBJ1-1	CASRLDRGAEAFF	TGTGCCAGCAGATTAGACAGGGGAGCTGAAGCTTTCTTT
-	TRBD1	TRBV5-4	TRBJ1-1	CASSPGTGGTEAFF	TGTGCCAGCAGCCCAGGGACAGGGGGCACTGAAGCTTTCTTT
-	-	TRBV6-5	TRBJ1-2	CASRGTPRSSGYTF	TGTGCCAGCAGGGGGACTCCTAGATCGTCTGGCTACACCTTC
-	-	TRBV28	TRBJ1-1	CASRQGVITEAFF	TGTGCCAGCAGACAGGGTGTAATCACTGAAGCTTTCTTT
-	-	TRBV27	TRBJ2-4	CASSSDSAAKNIQYF	TGTGCCAGCAGTTCCGACAGTGCGGCCAAAAACATTCAGTACTTC
-	-	TRBV14	TRBJ2-7	CASSPSGSYEQYF	TGTGCCAGCAGCCCCAGCGGGTCCTACGAGCAGTACTTC
-	-	TRBV12-5	TRBJ2-2	CASGLGQPSNTGELFF	TGTGCTAGTGGTTTGGGACAGCCTTCGAACACCGGGGAGCTGTTTTTT
few	-	TRBV11-2	TRBJ1-5	CASSSGRDQPQHF	TGTGCCAGCAGCAGCGGGCGGGATCAGCCCCAGCATTTT
-	-	TRBV4-3	TRBJ1-1	CASSQDHAVNTEAFF	TGCGCCAGCAGCCAAGATCACGCGGTGAACACTGAAGCTTTCTTT
few	TRBD1	TRBV10-1	TRBJ1-4	CASGRQGGEKLFF	TGCGCCAGCGGACGACAGGGTGGGGAAAAACTGTTTTTT
-	-	TRBV15	TRBJ2-7	CASSEGDSYEQYF	TGTGCCAGTTCGGAGGGTGACTCCTACGAGCAGTACTTC
once	-	TRBV29-1	TRBJ1-3	CSAGGGNTIYF	TGCAGCGCTGGCGGTGGAAACACCATATATTTT
-	-	TRBV27	TRBJ1-1	CASTPGGSTEAFF	TGTGCCAGCACGCCTGGGGGGAGCACTGAAGCTTTCTTT
once	-	TRBV27	TRBJ1-1	CASSFQGGSTEAFF	TGTGCCAGCAGTTTTCAGGGCGGCTCGACTGAAGCTTTCTTT
few	-	TRBV28	TRBJ2-1	CATGRGGAGSYNEQFF	TGTGCTACAGGGAGGGGGGGCGCGGGATCCTACAATGAGCAGTTCTTC
-	TRBD2	TRBV19	TRBJ2-2	CASRRGGYTGELFF	TGTGCCAGTAGGCGGGGGGGTTACACCGGGGAGCTGTTTTTT
-	-	TRBV4-1	TRBJ1-5	CASSQFGAATQPQHF	TGCGCCAGCAGCCAATTTGGGGCGGCAACTCAGCCCCAGCATTTT
-	TRBD1	TRBV5-1	TRBJ1-6	CASSAGQNNSPLHF	TGCGCCAGCAGCGCGGGACAGAATAATTCACCCCTCCACTTT
few	TRBD2	TRBV15	TRBJ2-1	CATSPQGTSNEQFF	TGTGCCACCAGCCCACAAGGGACTAGCAATGAGCAGTTCTTC
-	-	TRBV28	TRBJ2-3	CASSLGATTSTDTQYF	TGTGCCAGCAGTTTAGGGGCAACTACTAGCACAGATACGCAGTATTTT
-	-	TRBV30	TRBJ2-2	CAWSPPGPGELFF	TGTGCCTGGAGTCCACCAGGGCCCGGGGAGCTGTTTTTT
-	-	TRBV11-2	TRBJ1-2	CASSRRTEGYGYTF	TGTGCCAGCAGCCGAAGGACAGAAGGCTATGGCTACACCTTC
-	-	TRBV5-4	TRBJ1-1	CASSLVRVKGKNTEAFF	TGTGCCAGCAGCTTGGTCAGGGTAAAGGGTAAGAACACTGAAGCTTTCTTT
-	TRBD2	TRBV9	TRBJ2-7	CASSVGLAGGTYEQYF	TGTGCCAGCAGCGTAGGACTAGCGGGGGGAACCTACGAGCAGTACTTC
-	TRBD1	TRBV23-1	TRBJ2-3	CASSRGQNYTDTQYF	TGCGCCAGCAGTCGGGGACAGAACTACACAGATACGCAGTATTTT
-	TRBD2	TRBV4-3	TRBJ2-3	CASSQATLAESTDTQYF	TGCGCCAGCAGCCAAGCGACCCTAGCGGAAAGCACAGATACGCAGTATTTT
-	-	TRBV10-2	TRBJ1-1	CASRRGGGTEAFF	TGCGCCAGCCGGCGGGGAGGGGGCACTGAAGCTTTCTTT
-	-	TRBV5-8	TRBJ1-2	CASSLDTGDGYTF	TGTGCCAGCAGCTTGGACACAGGAGACGGCTACACCTTC
few	TRBD1	TRBV11-2	TRBJ2-7	CASRAGTGAYEQYF	TGTGCCAGCAGGGCCGGGACAGGGGCCTACGAGCAGTACTTC
once	TRBD2	TRBV11-2	TRBJ2-5	CASSLWAGGAETQYF	TGTGCCAGCAGCTTATGGGCCGGGGGGGCGGAGACCCAGTACTTC
-	-	TRBV4-1	TRBJ2-7	CASSQESVTYEQYF	TGCGCCAGCAGCCAAGAATCAGTTACCTACGAGCAGTACTTC
once	-	TRBV6-5	TRBJ1-5	CASRSIGQNNQPQHF	TGTGCCAGCAGATCCATAGGACAGAATAATCAGCCCCAGCATTTT
-	-	TRBV28	TRBJ2-2	CAAAAGELFF	TGTGCCGCGGCGGCCGGGGAGCTGTTTTTT
few	-	TRBV28	TRBJ1-1	CASSVRQYTEAFF	TGTGCCAGCAGTGTGCGACAGTACACTGAAGCTTTCTTT
-	-	TRBV15	TRBJ1-5	CATSRDKGQISQPQHF	TGTGCCACCAGCAGAGATAAGGGGCAAATAAGCCAGCCCCAGCATTTT